Sequencing of this T cell receptor (beta chain) was carried out in a study of cytomegalovirus exposure and HLA in healthy donors. Study-wide background: Genotyping showed 75% to 90% of hundreds of donors falling in the Caucasian-associated ancestry cluster. Points from the study as a whole: Later analysis showed most CMV-associated TCR beta chains appearing HLA-restricted. Analyses of presence/absence relied on an assumption of roughly uniform sequencing depth across donors. As a later analysis showed, a missense DCLRE1C variant was linked to trimming of TCR beta V- and J-genes.

The CDR3 covers 15 residues. Germline CDR1 reads MNHNS; CDR2 reads SASEGT. Trimming took 1 base from V and 3 from J, leaving 13 bases between them. This PCR relied on a set of 60 Vbeta primers and 13 Jbeta primers. The method was immunoSEQ multiplex PCR; TCRdb's version includes in-frame clones alone and lacks a portion of them. The sample has about 55,000 clones; approximately 71% are singletons. Remarks on this clone: The antigen remains unidentified.

The receptor was derived from a man in his forties in good health and CMV-seropositive. Sequences were obtained from PBMCs. This chain connects TRBV6-1 to TRBJ2-7; no clear D gene. The CDR3 coding sequence is TGTGCCAGCAGTGAAGAAAGGTACAGTAACTACGAGCAGTACTTC. This codes for CASSEERYSNYEQYF.